This T cell receptor (beta chain) was captured in a study of T cells in Graves' hyperthyroidism and ophthalmopathy. PBMCs came from more than 9.5 ml fresh peripheral blood. Study conclusions and caveats: The majority of expanded thyroid clonotypes above 0.001 also appeared in blood. The model forecast ophthalmopathy, anticipating it by a median roughly 6.3 months before onset.

Researchers took RNA transcripts and amplified the TCR beta CDR3 regions from them. First-round RT-PCR targeting the TCR CDR3 was performed with the HTBI primer set. TCRdb used MiXCR to reprocess the multiplex PCR reads, holding one entry per CDR3 protein. The sample lists a few hundred thousand distinct CDR3 sequences; around a sixth were seen once. This clonotype was recorded many times. Its antigen is unknown. The sequencing input was blood. This clonotype originated in a woman between 18 and 30 years old with Graves' hyperthyroidism that later progressed to Graves' ophthalmopathy.

The DNA for the CDR3 is TGTGCCAGCAGTTTAGGGGTTGGCTACACCTTC. Protein product: CASSLGVGYTF. The V call is TRBV28, the J call TRBJ1-2; D is unclear. This CDR3 is built from 11 residues. V was trimmed by 2 bases and J by 7 bases, leaving 5 bases between them. Germline CDR1 and CDR2: MDHEN and SYDVKM.